These 6 T cell receptor beta chains came from one sample sequenced in a study of cytomegalovirus exposure and HLA in healthy donors. PCR used 60 Vbeta primers and 13 Jbeta primers. Here immunoSEQ multiplex PCR was the method, and the copy in TCRdb shows in-frame clones only, minus some. Among approximately 210,000 clones listed, approximately 86% were seen once. Specimen: PBMCs. The receptors derive from a woman aged 18-30 years in good health and CMV-seronegative.

CDR3 nucleotides: TGTGCCAGCAGTTCTCCCCGGCAGTTGGAGGAGCAGTACTTC. Protein sequence: CASSSPRQLEEQYF. The chain has TRBV6-5 and TRBJ2-7; D gene ambiguous. Germline assignment: CDR1 MNHEY and CDR2 SVGAGI. This CDR3 contains 14 residues. V lost 4 bases and J 7 bases, leaving 17 bases between the germline ends.

The chain carries TRBV4-3 and TRBJ2-3, with TRBD2 identical over 11 bases. V dropped 1 base and J dropped 2; count of bases not matched to a gene: 5. The germline gives CDR1 LGHNA, CDR2 YSLEER. CDR3 length: 17 residues. The CDR3 spells CASSQGQTSGTTDTQYF. The CDR3 nucleotides read TGCGCCAGCAGCCAAGGCCAGACTAGCGGGACCACAGATACGCAGTATTTT.

The rearrangement links TRBV6-5 to TRBJ2-5; 8 bases line up with TRBD1. Germline V gene data show CDR1 as MNHEY and CDR2 as SVGAGI. The J segment lost 1 base and the V segment lost 6 bases, leaving 4 bases of the junction unmatched. The CDR3 runs to 14 residues. For the CDR3, the DNA is TGTGCCAGCAGAATACAGGGGGTCCAAGAGACCCAGTACTTC. Amino acids: CASRIQGVQETQYF.

This clone has only a few counts. The chain combines TRBV6-6 with TRBJ2-7; 7 bases align to TRBD1. Germline V CDR1 and CDR2: MNHNY, SVGAGI (reference sequence). The CDR3 runs to 16 residues. With 0 bases clipped from V and 8 bases from J, the junction kept 13 bases outside the gene matches. The CDR3 DNA follows: TGTGCCAGCAGTTACTCTGGGGAAGGGGGCCTCCTCAAGCAGTACTTC. Translating gives CASSYSGEGGLLKQYF.

This chain links TRBV4-2 with TRBJ1-3, with unresolved D. The germline gives CDR1 LGHNA, CDR2 YNFKEQ. This CDR3 is 15 amino acids long. V gave up 5 bases and J gave up 0 bases, with 11 bases separating them. The CDR3 loop is CASSDEALSGNTIYF. Here the CDR3 DNA reads TGTGCCAGCAGCGATGAGGCCCTCTCTGGAAACACCATATATTTT.

This rearrangement joins TRBV19 to TRBJ1-1, with D hard to call. Germline loops: CDR1 LNHDA, CDR2 SQIVND (reference sequence). With 1 base removed from V and 0 bases from J, the gap between germline ends came to 15 bases. The CDR3 sequence is 17 residues long. The CDR3 DNA is TGTGCCAGTAGTATAGGGAGGGCAGTGGGCCTGAACACTGAAGCTTTCTTT. It encodes CASSIGRAVGLNTEAFF.